The present T cell receptor beta chain was sequenced within a study of T-cell memory formation after mild COVID-19. Background on the study: Largely donor-specific sequence clusters came from a couple of donors. General study points: CD4+ contracting clones were mainly CM and EM; CD8+ ones, EMRA.

CDR3 length: 16 amino acids. Per the germline V gene, CDR1 is SEHNR and CDR2 is FQNEAQ (reference sequence). V lost 2 bases, J lost 3 bases, and 11 bases lay in between. MiXCR, run by TCRdb on the 5' RACE reads, gives a single entry per CDR3 protein. The table lists about 340,000 distinct CDR3 sequences, roughly 21% of them singletons. Comments on this clonotype: Its specificity is unknown.

The receptor comes from an adult woman who had mild COVID-19 (a few samples of this study predate the infection). Cell type and time point are not known. The chain joins TRBV7-9 to TRBJ2-6; perhaps TRBD1 as D (6 bases). Sequencing was done on a sample of PBMCs or a T cell subset sorted from them (not recorded which). CDR3 residues: CASSLPPGVGANVLTF. The CDR3 coding sequence is TGTGCCAGCAGCTTACCCCCAGGGGTTGGGGCCAACGTCCTGACTTTC.